What follows describes a single T cell receptor beta chain. Its specificity is not known. The sample belongs to a study of T cell responses to AZD1222 COVID-19 vaccine. Sequencing used immunoSEQ multiplex PCR; TCRdb keeps in-frame clones, though not all of them. The sample includes 150,000 or so clones, roughly nine tenths of them seen just once. Study-level findings and limits: Seropositive at baseline were only six AZD1222 recipients. Across spike, vaccine-associated CD4 TCRs were found, dominant at 160-218 and 743-854. Possibly, clonal diversity was underestimated; donors were largely white British and included more females.

This CDR3 is built from 14 residues. Per germline, CDR1 ENHRY and CDR2 SYGVKD. J gave up 5 bases and V 5 bases, and 6 bases lay outside the gene matches. This receptor was taken from an adult in good health. V and J are TRBV10-3 and TRBJ2-5; 9 nucleotides match TRBD1. The starting material was peripheral blood, obtained on day 0 of AZD1222 vaccination. In DNA, the CDR3 is TGTGCCATCAGTCGGGGACAGGGTACGGAGACCCAGTACTTC. Its protein is CAISRGQGTETQYF.